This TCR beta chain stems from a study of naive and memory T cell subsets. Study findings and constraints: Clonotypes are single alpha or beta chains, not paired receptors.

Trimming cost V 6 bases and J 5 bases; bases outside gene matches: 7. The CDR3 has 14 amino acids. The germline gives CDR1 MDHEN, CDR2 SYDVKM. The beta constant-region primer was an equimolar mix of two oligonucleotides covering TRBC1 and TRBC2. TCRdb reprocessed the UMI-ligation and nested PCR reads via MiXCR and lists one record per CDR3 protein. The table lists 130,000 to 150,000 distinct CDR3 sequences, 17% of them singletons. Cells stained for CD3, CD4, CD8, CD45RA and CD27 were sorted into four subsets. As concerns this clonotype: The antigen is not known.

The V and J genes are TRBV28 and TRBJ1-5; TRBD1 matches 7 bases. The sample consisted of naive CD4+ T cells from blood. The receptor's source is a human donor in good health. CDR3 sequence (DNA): TGTGCCAGCAGGACCACAGGGGTTGATCAGCCCCAGCATTTT. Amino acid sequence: CASRTTGVDQPQHF.